The source of this TCR beta chain is a study of T-cell memory formation after mild COVID-19. Study in general: TCR clusters showed largely donor specificity.

Amplification by 5'RACE using constant-segment primers produced TCR alpha and TCR beta cDNA libraries that carried sample barcodes and UMIs. TCRdb itself ran the 5' RACE reads through MiXCR, one entry per CDR3 protein. The data contain 500,000 to 600,000 distinct CDR3 sequences, 15% to 20% of them singletons. V shed 3 bases and J 4 bases; nucleotides not matched to a gene: 3. This CDR3 comprises 14 residues. This clonotype was found many times. This TCR came from an adult woman who had mild COVID-19 (a few samples of this study predate the infection). Cell type and time point are not known. Sequenced material: PBMCs or a T cell subset sorted from them (not recorded which). The V gene is TRBV12-3 or TRBV12-4, the J gene TRBJ2-5; 9 nucleotides line up with TRBD2. The DNA of the CDR3 is TGTGCCAGCAGTTTTAGCGGGAGTGGAGAGACCCAGTACTTC. It yields the protein CASSFSGSGETQYF.